These T cell receptor beta chains were read from a single sample in a study of Ad26.COV2.S vaccination and SARS-CoV-2 variants. Sequencing used immunoSEQ multiplex PCR; TCRdb keeps in-frame clones, though not all of them. The profile covers approximately 340,000 clones, with 92% appearing a single time and about 3.9% taken by the ten largest. Sample: peripheral blood, taken after recovery from COVID-19. Receptor source: a human donor who had recovered from COVID-19. Each CDR3 is given with its conserved first and last residue. D genes are given only for firm matches. The listing skips clone size in some rows; elsewhere it reads once, few, many or a size class.

v_gene,abundance,d_gene,CDR3aa
TRBV7-9,few,.,CASSLGRRGNTIYF
TRBV9,.,TRBD1,CASSEQGHGQETQYF
TRBV19,.,.,CASSIRAPSSYEQYF
TRBV20-1,.,.,CSASVGTGFSSYNSPLHF
TRBV12-3/TRBV12-4,.,TRBD2,CAIKRGPYNEQFF
TRBV5-1,.,.,CASSPVAGSYEQYF
TRBV4-3,.,.,CASSTDAGTSRTGELFF
TRBV6-5,.,.,CASRGPRTGELFF
TRBV11-2,.,.,CASSFPGLETQYF
TRBV5-4,.,.,CASSLEAQGRSGYTF
TRBV27,.,.,CASSLTPAVSGNTIYF
TRBV11-2,.,.,CASSLRQGNRMNTEAFF
TRBV5-6,.,TRBD1,CASSQGQGRSNQPQHF
TRBV27,.,TRBD2,CASSSLAGGLDTQYF
TRBV6-2/TRBV6-3,once,.,CASSYVWSVNTEAFF
TRBV3-1/TRBV3-2,.,TRBD1,CASSRSGQGWSEQYF
TRBV19,.,.,CASSIVWAALRTEAFF
TRBV19,.,.,CASSLTGVTEAFF
TRBV29-1,.,.,CSVGSMGTEAFF
TRBV19,.,TRBD1,CASSIGTGFTEAFF
TRBV11-2,.,.,CATSTVPTEAFF
TRBV18,.,.,CASSPSEDRAETQYF
TRBV6-2/TRBV6-3,.,.,CASSRQASSYNEQFF
TRBV27,once,.,CASSLSYNSPLHF
TRBV4-1,.,.,CASSQDGEVGKNIQYF
TRBV7-3,.,.,CASSRTSGGLSNTGELFF
TRBV27,.,TRBD1,CASSSTGGSAYF
TRBV6-5,.,.,CASHLAGGFGEQYF
TRBV4-3,.,TRBD2,CASSRGTSGLSYEQYF
TRBV30,.,TRBD2,CAWSVRSSGAQNEQFF
TRBV7-9,.,.,CASSLEVTATNEKLFF
TRBV23-1,.,.,CASSHMGGHQYSNQPQHF
TRBV28,once,.,CASTVSFNYGYTF
TRBV2,.,.,CASIRSQDLSGNTIYF
TRBV20-1,.,TRBD1,CSASVGQGSTEAFF
TRBV5-1,.,TRBD2,CASSPRSGGADEQYF
TRBV6-1,.,.,CASSELGNTEAFF
TRBV29-1,.,TRBD1,CSVDGRAGGFGYTF
TRBV5-4,.,TRBD1,CASSRDSRGYTEAFF
TRBV7-7,.,.,CASSLAFGAGNTIYF
TRBV6-5,.,TRBD2,CASGRGVAFNNEQFF
TRBV15,once,TRBD2,CATSRDPPRLAGTDTQYF
TRBV2,.,TRBD1,CASSQQGADYGYTF
TRBV6-5,.,.,CASSSHPYEQYF
TRBV2,once,.,CASRRDNQETQYF
TRBV9,.,TRBD2,CASSVGASGGPTETQYF
TRBV11-1,once,TRBD1,CASSSPGQLYGYTF